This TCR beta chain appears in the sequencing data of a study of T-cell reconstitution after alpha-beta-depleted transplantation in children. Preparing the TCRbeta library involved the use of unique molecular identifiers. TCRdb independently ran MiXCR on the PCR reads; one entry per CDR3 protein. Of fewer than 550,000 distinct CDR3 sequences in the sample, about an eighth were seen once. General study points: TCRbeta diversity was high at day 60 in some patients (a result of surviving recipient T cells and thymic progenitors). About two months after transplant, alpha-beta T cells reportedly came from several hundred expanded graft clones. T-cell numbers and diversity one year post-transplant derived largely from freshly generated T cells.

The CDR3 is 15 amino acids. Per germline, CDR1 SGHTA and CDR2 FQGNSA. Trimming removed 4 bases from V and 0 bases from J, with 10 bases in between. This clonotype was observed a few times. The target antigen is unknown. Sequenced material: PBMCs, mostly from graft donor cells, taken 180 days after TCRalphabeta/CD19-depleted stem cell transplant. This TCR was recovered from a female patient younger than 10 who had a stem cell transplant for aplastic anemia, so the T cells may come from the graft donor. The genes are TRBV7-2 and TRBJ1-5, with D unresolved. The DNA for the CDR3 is TGTGCCAGCAGCTCTCGATGGAATAGCAATCAGCCCCAGCATTTT. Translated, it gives CASSSRWNSNQPQHF.